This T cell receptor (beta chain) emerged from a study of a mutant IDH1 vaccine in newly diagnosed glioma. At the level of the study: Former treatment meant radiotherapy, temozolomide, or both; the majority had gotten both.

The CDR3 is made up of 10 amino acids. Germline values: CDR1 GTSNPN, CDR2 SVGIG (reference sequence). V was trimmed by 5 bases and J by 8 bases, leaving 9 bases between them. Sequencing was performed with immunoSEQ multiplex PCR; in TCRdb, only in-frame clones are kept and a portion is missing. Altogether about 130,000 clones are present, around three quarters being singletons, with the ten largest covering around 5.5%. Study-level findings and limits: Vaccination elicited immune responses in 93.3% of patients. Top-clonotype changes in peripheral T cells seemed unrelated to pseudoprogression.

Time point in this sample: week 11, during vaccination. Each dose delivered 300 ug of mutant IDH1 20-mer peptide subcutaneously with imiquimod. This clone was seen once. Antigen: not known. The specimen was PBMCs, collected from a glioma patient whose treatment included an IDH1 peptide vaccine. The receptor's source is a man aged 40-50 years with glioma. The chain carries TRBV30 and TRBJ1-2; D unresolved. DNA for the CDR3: TGTGCCTGGGGGAGAAGGGGCTACACCTTC. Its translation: CAWGRRGYTF.